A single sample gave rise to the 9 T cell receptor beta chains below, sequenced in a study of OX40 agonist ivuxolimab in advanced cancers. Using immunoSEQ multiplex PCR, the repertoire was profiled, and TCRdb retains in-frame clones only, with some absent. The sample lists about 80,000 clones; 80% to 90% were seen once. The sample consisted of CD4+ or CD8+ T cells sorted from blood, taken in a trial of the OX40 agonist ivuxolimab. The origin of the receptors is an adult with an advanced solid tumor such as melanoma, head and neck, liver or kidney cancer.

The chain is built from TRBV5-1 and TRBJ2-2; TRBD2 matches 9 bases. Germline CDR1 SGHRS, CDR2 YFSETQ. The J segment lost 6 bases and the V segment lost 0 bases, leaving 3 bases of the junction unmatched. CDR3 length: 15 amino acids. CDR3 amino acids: CASSLAQREAGELFF. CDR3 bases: TGCGCCAGCAGCTTGGCCCAGCGGGAGGCCGGGGAGCTGTTTTTT.

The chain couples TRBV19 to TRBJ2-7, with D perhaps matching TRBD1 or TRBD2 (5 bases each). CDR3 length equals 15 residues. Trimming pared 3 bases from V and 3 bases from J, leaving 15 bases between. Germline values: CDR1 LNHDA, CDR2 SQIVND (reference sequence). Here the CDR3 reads CASSMVRGSSYEQYF. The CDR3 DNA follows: TGTGCCAGTAGTATGGTGAGGGGTAGTAGCTACGAGCAGTACTTC.

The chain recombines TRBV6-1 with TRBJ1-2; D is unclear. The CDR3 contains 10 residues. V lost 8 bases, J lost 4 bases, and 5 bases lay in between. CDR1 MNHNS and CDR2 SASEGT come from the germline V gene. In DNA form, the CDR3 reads TGTGCCAGCGGGTCCTATGGCTACACCTTC. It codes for CASGSYGYTF.

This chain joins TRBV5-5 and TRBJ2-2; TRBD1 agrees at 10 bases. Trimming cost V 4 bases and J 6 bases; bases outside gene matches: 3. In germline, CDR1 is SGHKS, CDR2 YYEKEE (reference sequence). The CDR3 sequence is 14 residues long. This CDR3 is CASSTGQGAGELFF. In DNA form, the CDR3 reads TGTGCCAGCAGCACAGGACAGGGGGCCGGGGAGCTGTTTTTT.

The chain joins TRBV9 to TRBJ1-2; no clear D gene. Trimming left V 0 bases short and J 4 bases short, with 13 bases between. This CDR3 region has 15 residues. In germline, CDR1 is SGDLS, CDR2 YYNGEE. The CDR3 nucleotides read TGTGCCAGCAGCGTAGTGGAGGGAATGGGCTATGGCTACACCTTC. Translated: CASSVVEGMGYGYTF.

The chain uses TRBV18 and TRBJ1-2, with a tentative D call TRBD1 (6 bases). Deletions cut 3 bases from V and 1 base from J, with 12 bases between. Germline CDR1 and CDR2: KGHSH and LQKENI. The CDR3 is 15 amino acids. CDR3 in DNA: TGTGCCAGCTCACCGGGGGCGGGAGTTAACTATGGCTACACCTTC. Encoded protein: CASSPGAGVNYGYTF.

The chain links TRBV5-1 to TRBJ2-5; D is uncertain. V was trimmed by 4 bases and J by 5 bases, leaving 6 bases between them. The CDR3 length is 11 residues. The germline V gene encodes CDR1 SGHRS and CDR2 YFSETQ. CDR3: CASSGDETQYF. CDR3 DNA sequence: TGCGCCAGCAGCGGCGACGAGACCCAGTACTTC.

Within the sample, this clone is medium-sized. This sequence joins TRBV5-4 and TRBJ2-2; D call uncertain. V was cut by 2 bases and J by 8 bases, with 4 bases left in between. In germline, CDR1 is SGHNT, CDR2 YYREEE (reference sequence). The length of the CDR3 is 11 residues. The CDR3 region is CASSFNGELFF. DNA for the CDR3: TGTGCCAGCAGCTTTAATGGGGAGCTGTTTTTT. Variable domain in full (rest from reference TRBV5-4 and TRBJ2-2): ETGVTQSPTHLIKTRGQQVTLRCSSQSGHNTVSWYQQALGQGPQFIFQYYREEENGRGNFPPRFSGLQFPNYSSELNVNALELDDSALYLCASSFNGELFFGEGSRLTVL.

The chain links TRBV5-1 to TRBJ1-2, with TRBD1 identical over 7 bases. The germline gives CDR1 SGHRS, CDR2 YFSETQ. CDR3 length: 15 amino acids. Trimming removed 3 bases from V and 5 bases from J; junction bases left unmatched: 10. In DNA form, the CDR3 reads TGCGCCAGCAGCTCCCTGACAGGGACTCTGTATGGCTACACCTTC. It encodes CASSSLTGTLYGYTF.